The next 26 T cell receptor beta chains were all read from a single sample in a study of T cells in narcolepsy (dated by TCRdb to between 2017 and 2018). The method behind the library was the immunoSEQ multiplex PCR assay. TCRdb mirrors the immuneACCESS table, restricted to in-frame sequences. Some clones are absent from its copies; in checked studies, under half trace to an unresolved V gene, and the reason for the others is unknown. The sample profile shows around 32,000 clones; 80% to 85% of them were found once. The top ten constitute just under 2.5% of the sample. Sequencing was carried out using CD45RA- memory CD4+ T cells from PBMCs. According to the study, the label for this sample's cell subset or site signals: memory T cells sorted ex vivo from peripheral blood. These receptors all stem from a human donor with narcolepsy.

CDR3 DNA sequence: TGTGCCATCAGTGAGGGACTAGCGGGCGTCCAAGAGACCCAGTACTTC. This sequence encodes CAISEGLAGVQETQYF. The J gene is TRBJ2-5, the V gene TRBV10-3; TRBD2 agrees at 11 bases. Germline CDR1 and CDR2: ENHRY and SYGVKD. J gave up 1 base and V 2 bases, and 3 bases lay outside the gene matches. The CDR3 extends over 16 amino acids.

The V and J genes are TRBV10-3 and TRBJ2-7; 7 bases line up with TRBD1. The trim removed 0 bases at V and 4 bases at J, leaving 6 bases unmatched. The CDR3 has 15 amino acids. The germline V gene has CDR1 ENHRY and CDR2 SYGVKD. CDR3 region: CAISESTGAGYEQYF. CDR3 DNA sequence: TGTGCCATCAGTGAGTCTACAGGGGCAGGATACGAGCAGTACTTC.

The V call is TRBV6-4, the J call TRBJ2-2; D perhaps matches TRBD2 (6 bases). V lost 2 bases and J 5 bases, leaving 12 bases between the germline ends. CDR3 length: 15 amino acids. CDR1 and CDR2 (germline): MRHNA, SNTAGT. The CDR3 nucleotides read TGTGCCAGCAGTGACGGGACTGCCTTTACCGGGGAGCTGTTTTTT. Protein: CASSDGTAFTGELFF.

The chain links TRBV11-2 to TRBJ2-1, with 10 positions matching TRBD1. This CDR3 spans 14 amino acids. Germline trimming cut 8 bases from V and 7 bases from J; bases unmatched to any gene: 8. CDR1 and CDR2 from the germline V gene are SGHAT and FQNNGV. Written as DNA, the CDR3 is TGTGCCAGCCGGGGGACAGGGGCGGGAAATGAGCAGTTCTTC. Protein: CASRGTGAGNEQFF. Combining the CDR3 with reference TRBV11-2 and TRBJ2-1 gives the whole variable domain EAGVAQSPRYKIIEKRQSVAFWCNPISGHATLYWYQQILGQGPKLLIQFQNNGVVDDSQLPKDRFSAERLKGVDSTLKIQPAKLEDSAVYLCASRGTGAGNEQFFGPGTRLTVL.

This sequence joins TRBV7-6 and TRBJ2-6; D gene unclear. Germline assignment: CDR1 SGHVS and CDR2 FNYEAQ. Trimming took off 11 bases at V and 0 bases at J, with 11 bases between the two ends. This CDR3 is built from 14 residues. The CDR3 protein is CAAWPGSGANVLTF. CDR3 coding DNA: TGTGCCGCGTGGCCCGGCTCTGGGGCCAACGTCCTGACTTTC. Filled out from reference TRBV7-6 and TRBJ2-6, the complete variable domain reads GAGVSQSPRYKVTKRGQDVALRCDPISGHVSLYWYRQALGQGPEFLTYFNYEAQQDKSGLPNDRFSAERPEGSISTLTIQRTEQRDSAMYRCAAWPGSGANVLTFGAGSRLTVL.

The chain combines TRBV4-3 with TRBJ2-1; D not certain. The CDR3 runs to 16 residues. Trimming stripped 0 bases from V and 6 bases from J, with 15 bases between. Germline lookup yields CDR1 LGHNA and CDR2 YSLEER. The CDR3 loop is CASSQDSARGFNEQFF. The CDR3 DNA reads TGCGCCAGCAGCCAAGATTCAGCACGCGGTTTCAATGAGCAGTTCTTC.

V and J are TRBV6-1 and TRBJ1-3, with D perhaps matching TRBD1 (5 bases). Looked up from germline, CDR1 is MNHNS and CDR2 is SASEGT. The V end lost 10 bases, the J end lost 9 bases, and 13 bases lay between the germline ends. The length of the CDR3 is 11 residues. In DNA, the CDR3 is TGTGCCACCAGGGACCGGGTCACCATATATTTT. It is translated as CATRDRVTIYF.

The chain couples TRBV19 to TRBJ1-1, with 10 nucleotides matching TRBD1. Trimming cost V 9 bases and J 3 bases; bases outside gene matches: 4. Per the germline V gene, CDR1 is LNHDA and CDR2 is SQIVND (reference sequence). CDR3 size: 13 residues. In DNA form, the CDR3 reads TGTGCCAGCGGAGGACAGGGGGACACTGAAGCTTTCTTT. Translating gives CASGGQGDTEAFF.

The CDR3 loop reads CASSTSGNTEAFF. For the CDR3, the DNA is TGTGCCAGCAGTACAAGTGGGAACACTGAAGCTTTCTTT. The V call is TRBV6-6, the J call TRBJ1-1; no reliable D call. Germline assignment: CDR1 MNHNY and CDR2 SVGAGI (reference sequence). Trimming cost V 5 bases and J 1 base, with 8 bases left between them. The CDR3 extends over 13 amino acids.

This chain links TRBV30 with TRBJ1-2; D is possibly TRBD1 (6 bases). The CDR3 is 13 amino acids. Per germline, CDR1 GTSNPN and CDR2 SVGIG (reference sequence). V dropped 3 bases and J dropped 6 bases, with 14 bases sitting between them. The DNA for the CDR3 is TGTGCCTGGAGAGTCAGGGGAGAGGATGGCTACACCTTC. Translating gives CAWRVRGEDGYTF.

The CDR3 loop is CASSPLTLGGPRGTDTQYF. As DNA, the CDR3 is TGTGCCAGCAGCCCCTTAACGCTGGGGGGGCCGAGGGGCACAGATACGCAGTATTTT. V is TRBV5-8 and J is TRBJ2-3; D is possibly TRBD2 (7 bases). V lost 4 bases to trimming and J lost 1 base, with 25 bases between them. Germline assignment: CDR1 SGHTS and CDR2 YDEGEE. The CDR3 has 19 amino acids.

The rearrangement uses TRBV19 and TRBJ2-2; the D call may be TRBD1 or TRBD2 (6 bases each). The CDR3 sequence is 14 residues long. CDR1 and CDR2 (germline): LNHDA, SQIVND (reference sequence). With 3 bases removed from V and 7 bases from J, the gap between germline ends came to 12 bases. The CDR3 region is CASSINGGGGELFF. Here the CDR3 DNA reads TGTGCCAGTAGTATCAACGGGGGCGGCGGGGAGCTGTTTTTT. The complete variable domain, with remaining parts taken from reference TRBV19 and TRBJ2-2, reads DGGITQSPKYLFRKEGQNVTLSCEQNLNHDAMYWYRQDPGQGLRLIYYSQIVNDFQKGDIAEGYSVSREKKESFPLTVTSAQKNPTAFYLCASSINGGGGELFFGEGSRLTVL.

The chain couples TRBV5-6 to TRBJ2-5, with a possible D match to TRBD2 (7 bases). The CDR3 covers 15 residues. Germline CDR1 SGHDT, CDR2 YYEEEE. Trimming removed 2 bases from V and 1 base from J, with 12 bases in between. CDR3 bases: TGTGCCAGCAGCTTCGTGCGGGGGCTCCAAGAGACCCAGTACTTC. Translating gives CASSFVRGLQETQYF. The variable domain in full, completed from reference TRBV5-6 and TRBJ2-5, reads DAGVTQSPTHLIKTRGQQVTLRCSPKSGHDTVSWYQQALGQGPQFIFQYYEEEERQRGNFPDRFSGHQFPNYSSELNVNALLLGDSALYLCASSFVRGLQETQYFGPGTRLLVL.

The chain couples TRBV5-4 to TRBJ1-1; D might be TRBD1 (6 bases). V dropped 4 bases and J dropped 4 bases, with 20 bases sitting between them. Germline loops: CDR1 SGHNT, CDR2 YYREEE (reference sequence). The CDR3 consists of 16 residues. CDR3 nucleotide sequence: TGTGCCAGCAGCCAAAAACCGGGACAATCTTTCACTGAAGCTTTCTTT. Its protein is CASSQKPGQSFTEAFF.

The genes are TRBV7-3 and TRBJ2-3; D ambiguous. The length of the CDR3 is 14 residues. The V and J ends lost 6 bases and 0 bases respectively, with 10 bases between them. Per germline, CDR1 SGHTA and CDR2 FQGTGA. DNA of the CDR3: TGTGCCAGCAGTAGTGGTCCAAGCACAGATACGCAGTATTTT. Encoded protein: CASSSGPSTDTQYF.

The chain joins TRBV30 to TRBJ1-5; no reliable D call. CDR1 and CDR2 (germline): GTSNPN, SVGIG (reference sequence). Trimming shortened V by 3 bases and J by 6 bases, and 12 bases separated the two germline ends. The CDR3 contains 13 residues. The CDR3 DNA sequence: TGTGCCTGGAGCCTTGGGGTGGGTCAGCCCCAGCATTTT. Translation gives CAWSLGVGQPQHF. Full variable domain (missing parts from reference TRBV30 and TRBJ1-5): SQTIHQWPATLVQPVGSPLSLECTVEGTSNPNLYWYRQAAGRGLQLLFYSVGIGQISSEVPQNLSASRPQDRQFILSSKKLLLSDSGFYLCAWSLGVGQPQHFGDGTRLSIL.

The chain recombines TRBV11-2 with TRBJ2-2; D is unresolved. Germline values: CDR1 SGHAT, CDR2 FQNNGV. With 3 bases removed from V and 2 bases from J, the gap between germline ends came to 10 bases. CDR3 size: 15 residues. In DNA, the CDR3 is TGTGCCAGCAGCTTTGCCAGGCGAAACACCGGGGAGCTGTTTTTT. Translating it yields CASSFARRNTGELFF.

The gene calls are TRBV12-5 and TRBJ2-7; D remains unclear. Per the germline V gene, CDR1 is LGHNT and CDR2 is FRNRAP. The CDR3 spans 18 residues. Trimming cost V 0 bases and J 3 bases, with 21 bases left between them. The CDR3 here is CASGLVLGTRSTLYEQYF. The CDR3 DNA reads as TGTGCTAGTGGTTTGGTACTGGGCACTCGCTCAACCCTCTACGAGCAGTACTTC.

The chain has TRBV27 and TRBJ2-3; the match to TRBD2 covers 12 bases. This CDR3 is built from 17 residues. The J segment lost 2 bases and the V segment lost 3 bases, leaving 6 bases of the junction unmatched. Germline V lookup: CDR1 MNHEY, CDR2 SMNVEV (reference sequence). The CDR3 loop reads CASSLQRLAGATDTQYF. CDR3 nucleotide sequence: TGTGCCAGCAGTTTGCAGCGACTAGCGGGGGCCACAGATACGCAGTATTTT.

The genes are TRBV30 and TRBJ2-2; D unclear. The V gene lost 0 bases and the J gene lost 5 bases, with 16 bases spanning the gap. The germline V gene has CDR1 GTSNPN and CDR2 SVGIG (reference sequence). This CDR3 comprises 16 residues. The CDR3 here is CAWSVRNRALTGELFF. DNA of the CDR3: TGTGCCTGGAGTGTACGTAACAGAGCTCTTACCGGGGAGCTGTTTTTT.

The chain is built from TRBV5-1 and TRBJ1-2; no reliable D call. The CDR3 is made up of 14 amino acids. Trimming removed 0 bases at V and 8 bases at J, with 14 bases between. Germline V gene lookup returns CDR1 SGHRS and CDR2 YFSETQ. The CDR3 region has the DNA TGCGCCAGCAGCTTGGCCTCGGAGGGTAGCGGCTACACCTTC. It translates to CASSLASEGSGYTF.

The rearrangement uses TRBV7-3 and TRBJ1-5, with a possible D match to TRBD1 (6 bases). Trimming took off 5 bases at V and 7 bases at J, with 18 bases between the two ends. The CDR3 sequence is 15 residues long. Germline V gives CDR1 SGHTA, CDR2 FQGTGA. The CDR3 loop reads CASSPIQGILQPQHF. CDR3 bases: TGTGCCAGCAGCCCGATACAGGGAATTCTCCAGCCCCAGCATTTT.

This clone appeared a single time. The rearrangement joins TRBV19 to TRBJ1-6, with no clear D. This CDR3 comprises 17 residues. Trimming removed 1 base at V and 3 bases at J, with 13 bases between. CDR1 is LNHDA and CDR2 is SQIVND in the germline V gene (reference sequence). The CDR3 DNA follows: TGTGCCAGTAGTATAGGTCGGACTAGGAACTATAATTCACCCCTCCACTTT. This codes for CASSIGRTRNYNSPLHF. The full variable domain, completed using reference TRBV19 and TRBJ1-6, is DGGITQSPKYLFRKEGQNVTLSCEQNLNHDAMYWYRQDPGQGLRLIYYSQIVNDFQKGDIAEGYSVSREKKESFPLTVTSAQKNPTAFYLCASSIGRTRNYNSPLHFGNGTRLTVT.

This clone was seen only once. V gene TRBV6-5 combines with J gene TRBJ1-1; no clear D gene. The germline gives CDR1 MNHEY, CDR2 SVGAGI. V lost 0 bases to trimming and J lost 4 bases, with 9 bases between them. This CDR3 comprises 14 residues. In DNA, the CDR3 is TGTGCCAGCAGTTACTCGGTCAGGACCACTGAAGCTTTCTTT. Its translation: CASSYSVRTTEAFF.

The chain links TRBV28 to TRBJ2-1; the match to TRBD1 covers 7 bases. CDR1 is MDHEN and CDR2 is SYDVKM in the germline V gene. CDR3 length: 15 amino acids. V was pared by 6 bases and J by 4 bases, with 9 bases of the junction left unmatched. Here the CDR3 DNA reads TGTGCCAGCAGCCTTGTCGGGACAGAGTACAATGAGCAGTTCTTC. It codes for CASSLVGTEYNEQFF.

The chain has TRBV2 and TRBJ1-1; D not certain. The V end lost 8 bases, the J end lost 7 bases, and 11 bases lay between the germline ends. Germline V gene data show CDR1 as SNHLY and CDR2 as FYNNEI. The CDR3 contains 11 residues. CDR3 residues: CASEKNLEAFF. CDR3 coding DNA: TGTGCCAGCGAGAAAAACCTTGAAGCTTTCTTT.